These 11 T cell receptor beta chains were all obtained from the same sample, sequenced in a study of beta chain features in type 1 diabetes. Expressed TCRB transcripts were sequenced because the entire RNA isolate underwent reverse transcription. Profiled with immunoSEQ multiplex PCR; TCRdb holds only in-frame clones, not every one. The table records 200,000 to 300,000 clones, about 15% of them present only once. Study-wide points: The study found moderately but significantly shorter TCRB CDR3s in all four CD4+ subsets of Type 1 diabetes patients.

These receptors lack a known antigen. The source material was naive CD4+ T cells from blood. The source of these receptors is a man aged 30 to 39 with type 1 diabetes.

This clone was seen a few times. Written as DNA, the CDR3 is TGTGCCAGCAGTGAATACGGACATTTTGGGCCTGAGTACTTC. Residues: CASSEYGHFGPEYF. The chain carries TRBV6-1 and TRBJ2-4; D perhaps matches TRBD1 (5 bases). Germline V CDR1 and CDR2: MNHNS, SASEGT. The V gene lost 2 bases and the J gene lost 14 bases, with 19 bases spanning the gap. CDR3 length: 14 amino acids.

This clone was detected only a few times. The CDR3 region has the DNA TGTGCCAGCAGGCCCCAGGGGAGCAGGGCCTATGGCTACACCTTC. This encodes CASRPQGSRAYGYTF. The chain uses TRBV6-5 and TRBJ1-2, with D perhaps matching TRBD1 (6 bases). This CDR3 region has 15 residues. The V end lost 6 bases, the J end lost 4 bases, and 18 bases lay between the germline ends. CDR1 and CDR2 (germline): MNHEY, SVGAGI.

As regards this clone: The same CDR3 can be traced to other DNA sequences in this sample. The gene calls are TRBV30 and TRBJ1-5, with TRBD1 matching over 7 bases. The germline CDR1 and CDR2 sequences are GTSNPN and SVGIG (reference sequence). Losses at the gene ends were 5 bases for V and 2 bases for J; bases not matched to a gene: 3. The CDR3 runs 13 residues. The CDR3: CAWAGQGNQPQHF. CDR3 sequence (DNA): TGTGCCTGGGCTGGACAGGGCAATCAGCCCCAGCATTTT.

The CDR3 here is CASSSILLAADTQYF. In DNA form, the CDR3 reads TGTGCCAGCAGCTCTATCCTCCTAGCCGCAGATACGCAGTATTTT. The genes are TRBV7-9 and TRBJ2-3; perhaps TRBD2 as D (5 bases). The germline V gene has CDR1 SEHNR and CDR2 FQNEAQ (reference sequence). V lost 4 bases to trimming and J lost 4 bases, with 15 bases between them. There are 15 residues in the CDR3.

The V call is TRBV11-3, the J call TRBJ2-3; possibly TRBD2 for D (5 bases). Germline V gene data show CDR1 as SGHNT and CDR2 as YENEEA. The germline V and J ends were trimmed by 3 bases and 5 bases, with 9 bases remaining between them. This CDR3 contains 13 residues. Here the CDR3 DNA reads TGTGCCAGCAGCTTCGAGGGAGTAGATACGCAGTATTTT. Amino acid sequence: CASSFEGVDTQYF.

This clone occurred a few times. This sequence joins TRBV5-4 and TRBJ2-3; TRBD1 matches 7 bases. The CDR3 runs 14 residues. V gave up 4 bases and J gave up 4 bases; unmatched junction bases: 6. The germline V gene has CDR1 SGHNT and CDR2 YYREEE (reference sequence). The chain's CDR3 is CASSRDREPDTQYF. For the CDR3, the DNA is TGTGCCAGCAGCCGAGACAGGGAACCAGATACGCAGTATTTT.

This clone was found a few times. The CDR3 is CASSPFPGRDTQYF. The CDR3 nucleotides read TGCGCCAGCAGCCCCTTCCCCGGGAGAGATACGCAGTATTTT. The chain links TRBV4-1 to TRBJ2-3; D may be TRBD2 (6 bases). Trimming took 4 bases from V and 5 from J, leaving 13 bases between them. Germline V gene data show CDR1 as MGHRA and CDR2 as YSYEKL. CDR3 length equals 14 residues.

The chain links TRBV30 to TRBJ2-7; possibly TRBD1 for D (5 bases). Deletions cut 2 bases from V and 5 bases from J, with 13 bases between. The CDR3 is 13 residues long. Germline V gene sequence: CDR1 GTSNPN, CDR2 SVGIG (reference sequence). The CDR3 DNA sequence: TGTGCCTGGAGTAATGGGGCCGACGACGAGCAGTACTTC. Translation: CAWSNGADDEQYF.

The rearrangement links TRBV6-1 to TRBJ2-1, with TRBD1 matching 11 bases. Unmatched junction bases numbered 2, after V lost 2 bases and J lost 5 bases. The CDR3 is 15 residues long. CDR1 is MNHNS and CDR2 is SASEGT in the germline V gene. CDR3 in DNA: TGTGCCAGCAGTGAAAGGGACAGGGGGAACAATGAGCAGTTCTTC. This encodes CASSERDRGNNEQFF.

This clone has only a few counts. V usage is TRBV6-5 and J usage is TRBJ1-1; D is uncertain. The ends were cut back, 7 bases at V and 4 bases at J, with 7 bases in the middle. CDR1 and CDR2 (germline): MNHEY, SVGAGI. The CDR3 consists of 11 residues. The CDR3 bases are TGTGCCAGCACCTCCTCCACTGAAGCTTTCTTT. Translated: CASTSSTEAFF.

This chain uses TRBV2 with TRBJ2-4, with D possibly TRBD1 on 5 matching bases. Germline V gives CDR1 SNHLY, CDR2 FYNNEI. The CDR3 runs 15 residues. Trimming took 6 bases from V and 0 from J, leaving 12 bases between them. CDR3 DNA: TGTGCCAGCAGATTAGACCAGGGAGCCAAAAACATTCAGTACTTC. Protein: CASRLDQGAKNIQYF.